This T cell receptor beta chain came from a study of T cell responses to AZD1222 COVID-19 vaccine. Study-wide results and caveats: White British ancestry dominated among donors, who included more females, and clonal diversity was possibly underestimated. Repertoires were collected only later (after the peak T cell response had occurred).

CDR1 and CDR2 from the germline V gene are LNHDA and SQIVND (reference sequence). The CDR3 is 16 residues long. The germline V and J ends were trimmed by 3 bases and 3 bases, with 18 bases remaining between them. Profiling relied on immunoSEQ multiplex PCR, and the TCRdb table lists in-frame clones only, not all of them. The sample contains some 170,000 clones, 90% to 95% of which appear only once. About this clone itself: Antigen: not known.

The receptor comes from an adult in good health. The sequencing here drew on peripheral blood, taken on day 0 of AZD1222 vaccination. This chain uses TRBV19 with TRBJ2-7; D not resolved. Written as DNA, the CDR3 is TGTGCCAGTAGTATTAGAAAAACCGCTCTGAACTACGAGCAGTACTTC. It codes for CASSIRKTALNYEQYF. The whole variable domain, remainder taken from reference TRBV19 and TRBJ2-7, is DGGITQSPKYLFRKEGQNVTLSCEQNLNHDAMYWYRQDPGQGLRLIYYSQIVNDFQKGDIAEGYSVSREKKESFPLTVTSAQKNPTAFYLCASSIRKTALNYEQYFGPGTRLTVT.